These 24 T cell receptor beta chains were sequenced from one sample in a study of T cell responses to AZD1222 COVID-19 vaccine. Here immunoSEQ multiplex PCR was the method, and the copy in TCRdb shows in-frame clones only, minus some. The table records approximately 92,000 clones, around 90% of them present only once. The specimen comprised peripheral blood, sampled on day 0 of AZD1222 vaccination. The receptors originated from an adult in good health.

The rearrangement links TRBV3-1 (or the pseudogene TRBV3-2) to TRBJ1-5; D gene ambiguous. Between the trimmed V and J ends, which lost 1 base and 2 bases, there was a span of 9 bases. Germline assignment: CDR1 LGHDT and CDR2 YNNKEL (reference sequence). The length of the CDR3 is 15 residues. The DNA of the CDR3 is TGTGCCAGCAGCCAAGGCTTGACGGGCAATCAGCCCCAGCATTTT. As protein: CASSQGLTGNQPQHF.

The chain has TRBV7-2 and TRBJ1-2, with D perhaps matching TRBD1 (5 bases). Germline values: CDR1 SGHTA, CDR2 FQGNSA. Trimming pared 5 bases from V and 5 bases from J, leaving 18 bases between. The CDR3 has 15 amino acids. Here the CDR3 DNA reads TGTGCCAGCAGCCCAAAAGGAGGGGCCTGGTATGGCTACACCTTC. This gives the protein CASSPKGGAWYGYTF. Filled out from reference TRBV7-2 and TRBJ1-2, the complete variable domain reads GAGVSQSPSNKVTEKGKDVELRCDPISGHTALYWYRQSLGQGLEFLIYFQGNSAPDKSGLPSDRFSAERTGGSVSTLTIQRTQQEDSAVYLCASSPKGGAWYGYTFGSGTRLTVV.

The DNA for the CDR3 is TGCGCCAGCAGCCAAGATGCCAGGGTAGACGAGCAGTACGTC. The encoded protein is CASSQDARVDEQYV. This chain links TRBV4-1 with TRBJ2-7; D perhaps matches TRBD1 (5 bases). Germline CDR1 MGHRA, CDR2 YSYEKL. The CDR3 has 14 amino acids. The V and J ends lost 0 bases and 5 bases respectively, with 11 bases between them.

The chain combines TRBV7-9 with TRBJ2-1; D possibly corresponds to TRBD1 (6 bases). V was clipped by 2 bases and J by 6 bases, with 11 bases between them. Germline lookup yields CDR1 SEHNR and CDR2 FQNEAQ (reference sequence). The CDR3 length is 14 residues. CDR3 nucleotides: TGTGCCAGCAGCTTAAGTGGGACAACCAATGAGCAGTTCTTC. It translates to CASSLSGTTNEQFF.

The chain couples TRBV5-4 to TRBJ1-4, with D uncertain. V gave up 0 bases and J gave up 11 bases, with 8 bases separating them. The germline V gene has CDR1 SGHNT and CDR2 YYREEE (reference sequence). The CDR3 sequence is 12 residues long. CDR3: CASSLVGGKLFF. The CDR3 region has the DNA TGTGCCAGCAGCTTGGTTGGTGGGAAACTGTTTTTT.

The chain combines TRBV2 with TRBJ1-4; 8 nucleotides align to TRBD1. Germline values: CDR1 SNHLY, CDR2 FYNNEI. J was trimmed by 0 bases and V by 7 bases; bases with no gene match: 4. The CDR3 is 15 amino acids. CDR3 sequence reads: CASTRTGSTNEKLFF. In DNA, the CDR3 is TGTGCCAGCACGCGGACAGGGTCAACTAATGAAAAACTGTTTTTT.

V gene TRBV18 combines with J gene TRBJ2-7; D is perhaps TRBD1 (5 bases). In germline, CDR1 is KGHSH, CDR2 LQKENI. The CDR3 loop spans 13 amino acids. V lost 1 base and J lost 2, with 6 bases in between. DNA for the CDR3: TGTGCCAGCTCACCACGACAGACCTACGAGCAGTACGTC. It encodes CASSPRQTYEQYV.

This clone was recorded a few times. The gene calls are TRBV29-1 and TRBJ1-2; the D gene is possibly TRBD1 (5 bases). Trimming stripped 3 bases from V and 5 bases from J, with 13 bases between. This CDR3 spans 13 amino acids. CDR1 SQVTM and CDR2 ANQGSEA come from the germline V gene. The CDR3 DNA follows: TGCAGCGTTGAGGGAGGGGACTGGTATGGCTACACCTTC. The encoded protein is CSVEGGDWYGYTF.

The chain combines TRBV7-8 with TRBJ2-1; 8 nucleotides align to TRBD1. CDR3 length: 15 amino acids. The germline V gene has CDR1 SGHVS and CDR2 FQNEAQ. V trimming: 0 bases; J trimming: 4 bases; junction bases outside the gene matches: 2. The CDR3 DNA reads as TGTGCCAGCAGCTTAGCGACAGGGGAATACAATGAGCAGTTCTTC. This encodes CASSLATGEYNEQFF.

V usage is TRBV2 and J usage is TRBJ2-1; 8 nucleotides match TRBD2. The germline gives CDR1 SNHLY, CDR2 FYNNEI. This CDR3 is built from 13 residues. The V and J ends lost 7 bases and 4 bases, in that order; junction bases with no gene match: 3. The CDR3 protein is CASKGGGYNEQFF. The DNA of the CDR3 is TGTGCCAGCAAAGGCGGGGGGTACAATGAGCAGTTCTTC.

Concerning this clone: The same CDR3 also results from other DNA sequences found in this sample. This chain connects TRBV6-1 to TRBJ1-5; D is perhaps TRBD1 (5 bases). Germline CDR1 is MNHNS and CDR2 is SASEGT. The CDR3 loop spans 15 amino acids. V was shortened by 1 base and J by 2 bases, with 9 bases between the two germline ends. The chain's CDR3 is CASSEGQGRNQPQHF. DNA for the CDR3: TGTGCCAGCAGTGAAGGGCAGGGCCGCAATCAGCCCCAGCATTTT.

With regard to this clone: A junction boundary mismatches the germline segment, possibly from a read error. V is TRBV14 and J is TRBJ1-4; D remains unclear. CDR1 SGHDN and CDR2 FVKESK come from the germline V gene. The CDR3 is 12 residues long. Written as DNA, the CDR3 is TGTGCCAGCAGCCGGACTAGTGAAAAACTGTTTTTT. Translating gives CASSRTSEKLFF.

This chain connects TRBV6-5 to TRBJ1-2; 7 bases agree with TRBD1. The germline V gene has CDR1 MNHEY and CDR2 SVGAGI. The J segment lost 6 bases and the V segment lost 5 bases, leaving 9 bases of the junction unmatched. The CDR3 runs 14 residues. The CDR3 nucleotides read TGTGCCAGCAGTCGTCCGGGACAGAGAAATGGCTACACCTTC. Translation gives CASSRPGQRNGYTF.

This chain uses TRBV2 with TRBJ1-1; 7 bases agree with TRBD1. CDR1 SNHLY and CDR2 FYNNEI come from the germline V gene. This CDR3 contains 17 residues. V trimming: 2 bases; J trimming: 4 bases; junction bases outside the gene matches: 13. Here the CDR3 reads CASSERSRDSRPTEAFF. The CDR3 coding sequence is TGTGCCAGCAGTGAAAGGTCCCGGGACAGCCGTCCCACTGAAGCTTTCTTT.

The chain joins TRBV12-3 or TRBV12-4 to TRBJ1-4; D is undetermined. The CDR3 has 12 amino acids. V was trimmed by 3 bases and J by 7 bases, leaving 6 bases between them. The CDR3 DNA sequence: TGTGCCAGCAGTTTTCGCCTTGAAAAACTGTTTTTT. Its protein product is CASSFRLEKLFF.

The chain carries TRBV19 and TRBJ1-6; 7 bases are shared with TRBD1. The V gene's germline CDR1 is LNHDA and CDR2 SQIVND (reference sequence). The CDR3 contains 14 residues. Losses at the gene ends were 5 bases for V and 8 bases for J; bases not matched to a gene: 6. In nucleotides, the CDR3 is TGTGCCAGTAGTTTTATTCAGGGGGATTCACCCCTCCACTTT. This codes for CASSFIQGDSPLHF.

CDR3 nucleotides: TGTGCCAGCAGTGACTCGGACAGCAATGAGCAGTTCTTC. The encoded protein is CASSDSDSNEQFF. The chain links TRBV6-4 to TRBJ2-1, with a possible D match to TRBD1 (6 bases). The ends were cut back, 0 bases at V and 6 bases at J, with 6 bases in the middle. Germline loops: CDR1 MRHNA, CDR2 SNTAGT. The CDR3 totals 13 residues.

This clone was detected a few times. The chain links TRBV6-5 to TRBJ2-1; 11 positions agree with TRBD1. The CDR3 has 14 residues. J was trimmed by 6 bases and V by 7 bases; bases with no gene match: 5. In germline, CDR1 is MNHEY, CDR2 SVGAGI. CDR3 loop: CASIRGQGGNEQFF. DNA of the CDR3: TGTGCCAGCATCCGGGGACAGGGGGGCAATGAGCAGTTCTTC.

The CDR3 DNA reads TGTGCCAGCACCGGACAGACCTATAATTCACCCCTCCACTTT. Its translation is CASTGQTYNSPLHF. The chain recombines TRBV6-5 with TRBJ1-6; tentatively, D is TRBD1 (6 bases). Germline values: CDR1 MNHEY, CDR2 SVGAGI. Trimming took off 7 bases at V and 2 bases at J, with 9 bases between the two ends. The CDR3 spans 14 residues.

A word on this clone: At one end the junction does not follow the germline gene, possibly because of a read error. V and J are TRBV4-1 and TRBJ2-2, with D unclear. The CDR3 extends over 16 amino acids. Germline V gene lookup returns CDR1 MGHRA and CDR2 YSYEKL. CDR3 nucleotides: TGCGCCAGCAGCAAAGAGGCCGGCACGGCTAGAGGGGAGCTGTTTTTT. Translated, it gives CASSKEAGTARGELFF.

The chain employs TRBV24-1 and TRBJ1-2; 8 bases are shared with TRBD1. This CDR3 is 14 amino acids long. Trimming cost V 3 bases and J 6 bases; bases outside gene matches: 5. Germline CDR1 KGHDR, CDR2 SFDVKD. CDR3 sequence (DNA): TGTGCCACCAGTGATACGACAGGGGACCATGGCTACACCTTC. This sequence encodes CATSDTTGDHGYTF.

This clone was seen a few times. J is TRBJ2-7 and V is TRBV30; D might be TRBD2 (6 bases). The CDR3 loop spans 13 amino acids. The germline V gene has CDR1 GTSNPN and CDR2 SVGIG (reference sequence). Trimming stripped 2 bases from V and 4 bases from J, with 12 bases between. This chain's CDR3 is CAWSRPGRYEQYV. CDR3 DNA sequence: TGTGCCTGGAGTCGGCCAGGGAGGTACGAGCAGTACGTC.

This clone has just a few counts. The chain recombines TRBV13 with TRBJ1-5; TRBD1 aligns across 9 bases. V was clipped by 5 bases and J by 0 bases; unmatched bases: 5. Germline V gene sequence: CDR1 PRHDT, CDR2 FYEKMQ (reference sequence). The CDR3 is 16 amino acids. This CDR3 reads CASSTRQGGSNQPQHF. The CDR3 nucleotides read TGTGCCAGCAGCACCCGACAGGGGGGTAGCAATCAGCCCCAGCATTTT.

This CDR3 reads CASQGAVDSPLHF. The CDR3 nucleotides read TGTGCCAGCCAGGGGGCGGTGGATTCACCCCTCCACTTT. The chain combines TRBV6-5 with TRBJ1-6; TRBD1 agrees at 8 bases. Trimming at V came to 8 bases and at J to 8 bases, leaving 5 bases not matched to a gene. This CDR3 is built from 13 residues. Germline V gene lookup returns CDR1 MNHEY and CDR2 SVGAGI.